The T cell receptor beta chain under discussion was sequenced for a study of CD8 T cells in Susac syndrome. After extraction with the RNeasy kit, roughly 0.5 to 1 ug of the RNA was reverse transcribed using random hexamers. TCRdb recomputed calls from the immunoSEQ multiplex PCR reads with MiXCR, one row per CDR3 protein. The repertoire holds some 75,000 distinct CDR3 sequences, roughly 92% seen once, with roughly 0.45% in the top ten. The CDR3 loop spans 11 amino acids. Germline CDR1 MNHEY, CDR2 SVGEGT. Trimming took 7 bases from V and 5 from J, leaving 9 bases between them. This clonotype has more than one count but fewer than ten.

The sequence came from a human donor with Susac syndrome. The sequencing input was CD8+ T cells from PBMCs. V usage is TRBV6-2 or TRBV6-3 and J usage is TRBJ2-7, with D possibly being TRBD2 (5 bases). DNA for the CDR3: TGTGCCAGCAAGGTGAGGGACGAGCAGTACTTC. Its protein product is CASKVRDEQYF.